Listed here is a single T cell receptor (beta chain). TCRdb keeps only in-frame clones here, not all; method: immunoSEQ multiplex PCR. The sample records 60,000 to 75,000 clones, around 85% being singletons. Deletions cut 0 bases from V and 0 bases from J, with 9 bases between. CDR1 is SGHRS and CDR2 is YFSETQ in the germline V gene. The CDR3 contains 15 residues. This specimen belongs to a study of OX40 agonist ivuxolimab in advanced cancers. Overall study context: The study treated patients with ivuxolimab, an agonistic anti-OX40 (CD134) antibody.

Specimen: CD4+ or CD8+ T cells sorted from blood, collected in a trial of the OX40 agonist ivuxolimab. This sequence was found in an adult with an advanced solid tumor such as melanoma, head and neck, liver or kidney cancer. The V and J genes are TRBV5-1 and TRBJ1-2, with D unclear. As DNA, the CDR3 is TGCGCCAGCAGCTTGGTGGAGGCCCCTAACTATGGCTACACCTTC. It codes for CASSLVEAPNYGYTF. Full variable domain (remainder filled in from reference TRBV5-1 and TRBJ1-2): KAGVTQTPRYLIKTRGQQVTLSCSPISGHRSVSWYQQTPGQGLQFLFEYFSETQRNKGNFPGRFSGRQFSNSRSEMNVSTLELGDSALYLCASSLVEAPNYGYTFGSGTRLTVV.